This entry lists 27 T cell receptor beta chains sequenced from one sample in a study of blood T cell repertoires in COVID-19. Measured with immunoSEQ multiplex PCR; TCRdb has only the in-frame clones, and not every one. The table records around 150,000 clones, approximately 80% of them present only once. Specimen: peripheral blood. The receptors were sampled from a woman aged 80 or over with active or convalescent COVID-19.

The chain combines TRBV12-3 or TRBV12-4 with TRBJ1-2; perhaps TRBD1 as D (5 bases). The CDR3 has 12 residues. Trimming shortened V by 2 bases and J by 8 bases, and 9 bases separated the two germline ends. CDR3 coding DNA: TGTGCCAGCAGTTTACCCGGGGGGGGCTACACCTTC. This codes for CASSLPGGGYTF.

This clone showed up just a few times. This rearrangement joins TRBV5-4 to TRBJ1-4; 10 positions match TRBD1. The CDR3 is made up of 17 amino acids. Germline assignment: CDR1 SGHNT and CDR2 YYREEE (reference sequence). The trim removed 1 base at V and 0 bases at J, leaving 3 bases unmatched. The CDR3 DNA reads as TGTGCCAGCAGCTTGACGGGACAGGGGTCAACTAATGAAAAACTGTTTTTT. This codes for CASSLTGQGSTNEKLFF.

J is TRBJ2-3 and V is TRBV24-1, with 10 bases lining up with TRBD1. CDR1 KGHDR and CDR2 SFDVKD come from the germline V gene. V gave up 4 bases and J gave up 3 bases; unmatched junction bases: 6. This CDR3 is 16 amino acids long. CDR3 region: CATSETTGGLTDTQYF. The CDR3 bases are TGTGCCACCAGTGAAACGACAGGGGGCCTGACAGATACGCAGTATTTT.

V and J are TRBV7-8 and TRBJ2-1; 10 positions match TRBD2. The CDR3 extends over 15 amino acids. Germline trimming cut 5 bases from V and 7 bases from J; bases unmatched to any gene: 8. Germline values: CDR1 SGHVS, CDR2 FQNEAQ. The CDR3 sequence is CASSQLAGVVNEQFF. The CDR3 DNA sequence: TGTGCCAGCAGCCAGCTAGCGGGGGTAGTAAATGAGCAGTTCTTC.

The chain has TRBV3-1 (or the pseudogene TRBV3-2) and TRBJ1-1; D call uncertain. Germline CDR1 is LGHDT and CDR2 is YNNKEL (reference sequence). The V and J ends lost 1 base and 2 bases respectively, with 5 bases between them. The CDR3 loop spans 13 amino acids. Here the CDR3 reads CASSQVVNTEAFF. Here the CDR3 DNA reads TGTGCCAGCAGCCAAGTAGTTAACACTGAAGCTTTCTTT.

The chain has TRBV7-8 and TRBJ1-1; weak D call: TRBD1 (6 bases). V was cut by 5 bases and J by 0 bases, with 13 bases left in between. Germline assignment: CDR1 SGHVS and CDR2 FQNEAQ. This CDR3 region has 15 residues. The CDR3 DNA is TGTGCCAGCAGCACCGGACAGACGATGAACACTGAAGCTTTCTTT. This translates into CASSTGQTMNTEAFF.

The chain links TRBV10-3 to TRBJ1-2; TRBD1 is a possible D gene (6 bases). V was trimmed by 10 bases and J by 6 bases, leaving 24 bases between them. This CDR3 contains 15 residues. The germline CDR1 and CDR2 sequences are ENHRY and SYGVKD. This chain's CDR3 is CATAGDLTLYNGYTF. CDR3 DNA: TGTGCCACCGCAGGGGATTTAACCCTTTATAATGGCTACACCTTC.

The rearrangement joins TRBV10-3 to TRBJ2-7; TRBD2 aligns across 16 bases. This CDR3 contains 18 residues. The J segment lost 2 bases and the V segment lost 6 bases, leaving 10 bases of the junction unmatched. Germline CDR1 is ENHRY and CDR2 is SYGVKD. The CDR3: CAISTQAGLAGGPYEQYF. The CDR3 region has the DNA TGTGCCATCAGCACGCAGGCGGGACTAGCGGGGGGGCCCTACGAGCAGTACTTC.

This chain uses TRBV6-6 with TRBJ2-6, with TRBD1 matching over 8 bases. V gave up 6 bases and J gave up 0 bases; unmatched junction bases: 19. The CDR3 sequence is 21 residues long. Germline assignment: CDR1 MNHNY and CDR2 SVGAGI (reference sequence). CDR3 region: CASSSRGRGLGPDSGANVLTF. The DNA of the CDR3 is TGTGCCAGCAGCTCGCGGGGCAGGGGGCTCGGGCCCGACTCTGGGGCCAACGTCCTGACTTTC.

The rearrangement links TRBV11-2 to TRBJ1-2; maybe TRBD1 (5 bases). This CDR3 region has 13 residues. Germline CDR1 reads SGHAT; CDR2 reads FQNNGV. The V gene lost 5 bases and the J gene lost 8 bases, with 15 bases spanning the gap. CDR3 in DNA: TGTGCCAGCAGCCCCGGGAGCTGGGGGGGCTACACCTTC. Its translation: CASSPGSWGGYTF.

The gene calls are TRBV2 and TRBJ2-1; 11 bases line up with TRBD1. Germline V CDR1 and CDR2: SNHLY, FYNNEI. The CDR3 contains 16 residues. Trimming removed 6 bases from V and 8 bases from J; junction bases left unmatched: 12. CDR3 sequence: CASSRPGTGGTDEQFF. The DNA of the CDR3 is TGTGCCAGCAGCCGACCCGGGACAGGGGGGACCGATGAGCAGTTCTTC. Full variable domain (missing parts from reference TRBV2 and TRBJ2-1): EPEVTQTPSHQVTQMGQEVILRCVPISNHLYFYWYRQILGQKVEFLVSFYNNEISEKSEIFDDQFSVERPDGSNFTLKIRSTKLEDSAMYFCASSRPGTGGTDEQFFGPGTRLTVL.

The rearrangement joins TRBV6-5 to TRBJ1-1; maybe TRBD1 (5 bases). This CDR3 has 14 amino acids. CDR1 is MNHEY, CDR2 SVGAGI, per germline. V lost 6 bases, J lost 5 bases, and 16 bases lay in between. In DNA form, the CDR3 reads TGTGCCAGCAGCCTTGGGGGGGGAAGTACTGAAGCTTTCTTT. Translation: CASSLGGGSTEAFF.

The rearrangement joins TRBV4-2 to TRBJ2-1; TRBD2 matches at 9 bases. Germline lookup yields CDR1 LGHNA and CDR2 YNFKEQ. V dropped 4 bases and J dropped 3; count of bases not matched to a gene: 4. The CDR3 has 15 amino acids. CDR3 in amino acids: CASSPRLADYNEQFF. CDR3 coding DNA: TGTGCCAGCAGCCCCAGACTAGCGGACTACAATGAGCAGTTCTTC.

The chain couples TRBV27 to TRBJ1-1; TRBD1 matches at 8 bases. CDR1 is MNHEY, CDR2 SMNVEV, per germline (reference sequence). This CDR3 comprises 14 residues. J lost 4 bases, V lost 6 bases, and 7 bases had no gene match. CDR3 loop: CASSAGQGATEAFF. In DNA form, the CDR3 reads TGTGCCAGCAGCGCTGGACAGGGTGCCACTGAAGCTTTCTTT.

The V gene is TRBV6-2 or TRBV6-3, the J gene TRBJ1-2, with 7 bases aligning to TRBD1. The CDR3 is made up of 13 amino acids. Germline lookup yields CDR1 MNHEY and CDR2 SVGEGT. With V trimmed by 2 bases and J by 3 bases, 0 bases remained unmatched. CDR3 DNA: TGTGCCAGCAGTTACCAGGGGGACTATGGCTACACCTTC. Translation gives CASSYQGDYGYTF.

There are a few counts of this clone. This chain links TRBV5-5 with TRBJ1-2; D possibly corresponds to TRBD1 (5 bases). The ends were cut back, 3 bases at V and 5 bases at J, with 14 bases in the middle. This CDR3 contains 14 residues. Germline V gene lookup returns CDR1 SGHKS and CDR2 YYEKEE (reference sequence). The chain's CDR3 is CASSWDGSGYGYTF. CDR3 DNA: TGTGCCAGCAGCTGGGACGGGAGTGGGTATGGCTACACCTTC.

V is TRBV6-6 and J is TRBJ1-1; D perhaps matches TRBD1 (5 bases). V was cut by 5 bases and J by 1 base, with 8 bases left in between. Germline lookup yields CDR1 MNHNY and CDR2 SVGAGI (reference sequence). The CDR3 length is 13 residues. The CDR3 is CASSRGQNTEAFF. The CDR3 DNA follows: TGTGCCAGCAGTCGCGGACAGAACACTGAAGCTTTCTTT.

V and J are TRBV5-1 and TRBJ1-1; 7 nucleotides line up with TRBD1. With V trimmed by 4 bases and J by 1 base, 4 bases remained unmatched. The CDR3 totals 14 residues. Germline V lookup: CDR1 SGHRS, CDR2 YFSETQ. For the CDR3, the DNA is TGCGCCAGCAGCCCGGGACAGAAGAACACTGAAGCTTTCTTT. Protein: CASSPGQKNTEAFF.

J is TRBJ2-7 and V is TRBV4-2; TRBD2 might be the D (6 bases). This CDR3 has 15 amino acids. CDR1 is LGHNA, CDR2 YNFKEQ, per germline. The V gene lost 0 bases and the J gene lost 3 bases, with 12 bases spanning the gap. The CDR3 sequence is CASSQEVGGYYEQYF. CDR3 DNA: TGTGCCAGCAGCCAAGAAGTTGGAGGGTACTACGAGCAGTACTTC.

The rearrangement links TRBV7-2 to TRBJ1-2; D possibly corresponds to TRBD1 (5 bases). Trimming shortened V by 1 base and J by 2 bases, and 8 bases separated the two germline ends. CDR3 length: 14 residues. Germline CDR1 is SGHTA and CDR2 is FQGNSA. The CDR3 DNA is TGTGCCAGCAGCTTAGAAGCAGGGAACTATGGCTACACCTTC. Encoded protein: CASSLEAGNYGYTF.

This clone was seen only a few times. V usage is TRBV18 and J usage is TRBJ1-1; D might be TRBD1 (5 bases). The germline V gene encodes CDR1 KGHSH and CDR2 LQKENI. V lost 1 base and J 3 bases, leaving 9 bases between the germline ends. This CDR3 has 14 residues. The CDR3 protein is CASSPQGMDTEAFF. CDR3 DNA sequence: TGTGCCAGCTCACCACAGGGGATGGACACTGAAGCTTTCTTT.

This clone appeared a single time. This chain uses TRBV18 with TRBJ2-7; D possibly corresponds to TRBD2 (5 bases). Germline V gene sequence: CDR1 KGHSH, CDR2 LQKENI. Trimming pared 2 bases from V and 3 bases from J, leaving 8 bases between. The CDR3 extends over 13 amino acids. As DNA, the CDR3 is TGTGCCAGCTCACCAGGGAGAGACTACGAGCAGTACTTC. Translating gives CASSPGRDYEQYF.

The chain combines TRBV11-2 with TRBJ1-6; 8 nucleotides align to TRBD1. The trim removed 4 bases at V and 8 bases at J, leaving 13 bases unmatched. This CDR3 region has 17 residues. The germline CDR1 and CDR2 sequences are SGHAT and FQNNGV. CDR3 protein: CASSSRTGWSSDSPLHF. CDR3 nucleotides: TGTGCCAGCAGCTCTCGGACAGGGTGGAGTTCCGATTCACCCCTCCACTTT.

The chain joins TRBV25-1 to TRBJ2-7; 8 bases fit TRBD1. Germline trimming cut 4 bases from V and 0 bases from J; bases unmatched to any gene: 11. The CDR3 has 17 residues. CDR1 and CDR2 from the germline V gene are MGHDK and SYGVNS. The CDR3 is CASSGQRRDRLSYEQYF. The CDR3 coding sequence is TGTGCCAGCAGTGGGCAACGCCGGGACAGGCTCTCCTACGAGCAGTACTTC.

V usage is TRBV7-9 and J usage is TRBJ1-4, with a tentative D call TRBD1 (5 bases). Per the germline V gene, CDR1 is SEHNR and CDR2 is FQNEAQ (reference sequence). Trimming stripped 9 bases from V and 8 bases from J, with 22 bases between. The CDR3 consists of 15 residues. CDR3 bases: TGTGCCAGTCAACCGATGGAGGGACGACGGGAAAAACTGTTTTTT. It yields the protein CASQPMEGRREKLFF.

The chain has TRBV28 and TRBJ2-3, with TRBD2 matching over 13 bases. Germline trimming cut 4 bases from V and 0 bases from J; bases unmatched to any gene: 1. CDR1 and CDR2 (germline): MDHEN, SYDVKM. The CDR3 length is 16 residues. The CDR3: CASSSGLAGSTDTQYF. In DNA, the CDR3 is TGTGCCAGCAGTTCGGGACTAGCGGGGAGCACAGATACGCAGTATTTT.

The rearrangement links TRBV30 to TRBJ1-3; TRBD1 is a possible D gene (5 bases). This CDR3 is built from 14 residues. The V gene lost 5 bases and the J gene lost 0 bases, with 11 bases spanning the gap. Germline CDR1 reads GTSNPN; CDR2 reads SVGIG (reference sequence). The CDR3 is CAWFDRVSGNTIYF. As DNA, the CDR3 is TGTGCCTGGTTCGACAGAGTCTCTGGAAACACCATATATTTT.